Listed here is a single T cell receptor beta chain. Its antigen is not known. The data were taken from a study of T cell responses to AZD1222 COVID-19 vaccine. Measured with immunoSEQ multiplex PCR; TCRdb has only the in-frame clones, and not every one. This table has approximately 73,000 clones, about 82% appearing once. Overall study findings and caveats: Per reports, nearly half of all spike-specific TCRs target regions that are unmutated in variants.

V lost 2 bases and J 3 bases, leaving 14 bases between the germline ends. CDR3 length: 14 amino acids. The germline gives CDR1 SQVTM, CDR2 ANQGSEA. This chain uses TRBV29-1 with TRBJ2-7, with TRBD2 as a possible D gene (5 bases). The starting material was peripheral blood, obtained on day 0 of AZD1222 vaccination. This receptor was identified in an adult in good health. CDR3 loop: CSVEKAAAGYEQYF. The CDR3 coding sequence is TGCAGCGTTGAAAAAGCAGCCGCGGGCTACGAGCAGTACTTC.